This T cell receptor (beta chain) stems from a study of shared clonotypes between healthy human individuals. General observations from the study: On the whole, naive subsets had larger estimated richness than memory subsets had.

The CDR3 has 16 amino acids. V trimming: 0 bases; J trimming: 2 bases; junction bases outside the gene matches: 3. Germline lookup yields CDR1 SGHRS and CDR2 YFSETQ. On this clone itself: What it recognizes is unknown.

The naive CD8 subset, CD45RO-negative cells positively selected for CCR7, excluded terminally differentiated effector memory CD45RA+ cells. The assay was immunoSEQ multiplex PCR, and TCRdb's table has in-frame clones only and misses some. The data show about 2,100,000 clones, approximately 94% seen once. The receptor comes from a man aged 18 to 29 in good health. Some clones in this sample may be carry-over from other donors' samples. The rearrangement joins TRBV5-1 to TRBJ2-1; 9 positions match TRBD2. The sample comprised naive CD8+ T cells from PBMCs. The CDR3 bases are TGCGCCAGCAGCTTGGTAGGCGGGAGGGCCTACAATGAGCAGTTCTTC. It specifies CASSLVGGRAYNEQFF.